This T cell receptor beta chain was retrieved from a study of T cell responses to AZD1222 COVID-19 vaccine. Study-wide results and caveats: Females outnumbered males among donors, who were mostly white British; clonal diversity was possibly underestimated. Unmutated variant regions reportedly attract nearly half of all spike-specific TCRs. Spike-specific TCR depth and breadth grew after two AZD1222 doses. No day 14 peak samples; only post-peak repertoires were characterized.

This clone has only one observation. What it binds is not known. The assay was immunoSEQ multiplex PCR, and TCRdb's table has in-frame clones only and misses some. Among around 120,000 clones listed, 90% were seen once. This CDR3 is built from 16 residues. Per germline, CDR1 ENHRY and CDR2 SYGVKD. With V trimmed by 6 bases and J by 1 base, 10 bases remained unmatched. This TCR was recovered from an adult in good health. This chain links TRBV10-3 with TRBJ2-3; 7 bases align to TRBD2. Sequencing used peripheral blood, obtained on day 0 of AZD1222 vaccination. CDR3: CAIRSGSGKGTDTQYF. CDR3 nucleotide sequence: TGTGCCATCAGATCAGGGAGCGGGAAAGGCACAGATACGCAGTATTTT.